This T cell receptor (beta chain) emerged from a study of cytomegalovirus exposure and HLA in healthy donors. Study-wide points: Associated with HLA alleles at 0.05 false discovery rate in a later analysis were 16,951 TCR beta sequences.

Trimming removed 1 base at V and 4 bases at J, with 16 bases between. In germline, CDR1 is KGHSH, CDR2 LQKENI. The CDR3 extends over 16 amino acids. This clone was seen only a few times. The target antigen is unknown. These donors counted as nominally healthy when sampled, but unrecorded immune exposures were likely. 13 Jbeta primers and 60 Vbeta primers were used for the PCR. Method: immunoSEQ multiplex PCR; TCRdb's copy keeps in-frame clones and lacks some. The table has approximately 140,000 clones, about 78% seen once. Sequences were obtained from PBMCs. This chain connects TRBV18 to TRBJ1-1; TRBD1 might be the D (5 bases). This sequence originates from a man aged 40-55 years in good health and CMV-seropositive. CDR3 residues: CASSPQGWGRVTEAFF. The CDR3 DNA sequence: TGTGCCAGCTCACCACAGGGGTGGGGAAGGGTCACTGAAGCTTTCTTT. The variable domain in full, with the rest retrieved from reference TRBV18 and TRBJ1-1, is NAGVMQNPRHLVRRRGQEARLRCSPMKGHSHVYWYRQLPEEGLKFMVYLQKENIIDESGMPKERFSAEFPKEGPSILRIQQVVRGDSAAYFCASSPQGWGRVTEAFFGQGTRLTVV.